These 27 T cell receptor beta chains were all obtained from the same sample, sequenced in a study of CD8 T cells in Susac syndrome. Reverse transcription of roughly 0.45 to 1 ug RNA was carried out with random hexamers. TCRdb called the immunoSEQ multiplex PCR reads again in MiXCR, with one record for every CDR3 protein. The sample contains around 100,000 distinct CDR3 sequences, approximately 95% of which appear only once. Input material: CD8+ T cells from PBMCs. The source of these receptors is a human donor with Susac syndrome.

The genes are TRBV4-1 and TRBJ2-3, with D possibly matching TRBD1 (5 bases). V was clipped by 4 bases and J by 0 bases, with 17 bases between them. Germline V lookup: CDR1 MGHRA, CDR2 YSYEKL. There are 17 residues in the CDR3. In nucleotides, the CDR3 is TGCGCCAGCAGCCCACCCAACGGACATCCTAGCACAGATACGCAGTATTTT. It translates to CASSPPNGHPSTDTQYF.

The chain recombines TRBV15 with TRBJ2-3; 7 positions match TRBD2. CDR3 length equals 15 residues. V was pared by 3 bases and J by 2 bases, with 5 bases of the junction left unmatched. Looked up from germline, CDR1 is LNHNV and CDR2 is YYDKDF (reference sequence). Here the CDR3 reads CATSSRLAVTDTQYF. The CDR3 nucleotides are TGTGCCACCAGCAGTCGACTAGCAGTCACAGATACGCAGTATTTT.

The chain carries TRBV18 and TRBJ2-7; D perhaps matches TRBD2 (6 bases). V lost 3 bases to trimming and J lost 4 bases, with 16 bases between them. This CDR3 has 15 amino acids. CDR1 is KGHSH, CDR2 LQKENI, per germline. In DNA, the CDR3 is TGTGCCAGCTCACCCCCGGCGGGACGGTTATACGAGCAGTACTTC. Translation gives CASSPPAGRLYEQYF.

The chain is built from TRBV18 and TRBJ1-2; D is possibly TRBD1 (5 bases). The germline V and J ends were trimmed by 2 bases and 2 bases, with 9 bases remaining between them. Germline V CDR1 and CDR2: KGHSH, LQKENI. This CDR3 is 14 amino acids long. The CDR3 nucleotides read TGTGCCAGCTCACCAGATTACAGGAACTATGGCTACACCTTC. It specifies CASSPDYRNYGYTF.

The genes are TRBV7-9 and TRBJ1-1; D not resolved. This CDR3 has 11 amino acids. Deletions cut 9 bases from V and 1 base from J, with 6 bases between. Germline assignment: CDR1 SEHNR and CDR2 FQNEAQ (reference sequence). The CDR3 spells CASVTNTEAFF. CDR3 nucleotide sequence: TGTGCCAGTGTGACGAACACTGAAGCTTTCTTT.

J is TRBJ1-1 and V is TRBV4-1; D is undetermined. The CDR3 has 14 amino acids. From germline, CDR1 is MGHRA and CDR2 YSYEKL. V was clipped by 0 bases and J by 1 base, with 6 bases between them. The CDR3: CASSQDGPNTEAFF. The CDR3 coding sequence is TGCGCCAGCAGCCAAGATGGGCCGAACACTGAAGCTTTCTTT.

The CDR3, as DNA: TGTGCGTCAGGCGGGGCGGACAATCAGCCCCAGCATTTT. As protein: CASGGADNQPQHF. V usage is TRBV12-3 or TRBV12-4 and J usage is TRBJ1-5, with D possibly being TRBD1 (5 bases). This CDR3 region has 13 residues.

The chain couples TRBV13 to TRBJ1-2, with D hard to call. The V end was cut by 0 bases, the J end by 7 bases, with 12 bases between. The CDR3 length is 14 residues. Germline V gene lookup returns CDR1 PRHDT and CDR2 FYEKMQ (reference sequence). The CDR3 is CASSLGRGLSGYTF. Here the CDR3 DNA reads TGTGCCAGCAGCTTAGGCCGGGGTTTAAGTGGCTACACCTTC.

In its sample, this clonotype was seen once. The chain joins TRBV12-5 to TRBJ1-2; the match to TRBD1 covers 9 bases. Losses at the gene ends were 6 bases for V and 4 bases for J; bases not matched to a gene: 6. Germline V lookup: CDR1 LGHNT, CDR2 FRNRAP. There are 14 residues in the CDR3. This CDR3 reads CASGPAQGAYGYTF. The CDR3 coding sequence is TGTGCTAGTGGCCCGGCACAGGGGGCCTATGGCTACACCTTC.

The V gene is TRBV13, the J gene TRBJ2-5; 7 nucleotides match TRBD2. J was trimmed by 4 bases and V by 10 bases; bases with no gene match: 6. Germline CDR1 is PRHDT and CDR2 is FYEKMQ (reference sequence). The CDR3 consists of 12 residues. CDR3 protein: CATGTGGETQYF. The CDR3 DNA reads TGTGCCACCGGGACGGGGGGAGAGACCCAGTACTTC.

This rearrangement joins TRBV13 to TRBJ2-7; D remains unclear. Trimming pared 0 bases from V and 4 bases from J, leaving 10 bases between. The V gene's germline CDR1 is PRHDT and CDR2 FYEKMQ (reference sequence). The CDR3 runs 14 residues. The CDR3 nucleotides read TGTGCCAGCAGCTTAGGCAGGCGTGGGTACGAGCAGTACTTC. Encoded protein: CASSLGRRGYEQYF. Variable domain in full (rest from reference TRBV13 and TRBJ2-7): AAGVIQSPRHLIKEKRETATLKCYPIPRHDTVYWYQQGPGQDPQFLISFYEKMQSDKGSIPDRFSAQQFSDYHSELNMSSLELGDSALYFCASSLGRRGYEQYFGPGTRLTVT.

The rearrangement links TRBV24-1 to TRBJ2-1, with 13 bases identical to TRBD2. This CDR3 has 19 amino acids. Germline assignment: CDR1 KGHDR and CDR2 SFDVKD. V lost 9 bases, J lost 3 bases, and 16 bases stayed unmatched. Here the CDR3 DNA reads TGTGCCACCTACCGACTAGCGGGGGGTCATCCTACCATCTACAATGAGCAGTTCTTC. Translation: CATYRLAGGHPTIYNEQFF.

The gene calls are TRBV2 and TRBJ2-7; no clear D. Germline V CDR1 and CDR2: SNHLY, FYNNEI. The V and J ends lost 8 bases and 1 base respectively, with 12 bases between them. This CDR3 spans 13 amino acids. For the CDR3, the DNA is TGTGCCAGCGGAAGCGTAGGGTCCTACGAGCAGTACTTC. Residues: CASGSVGSYEQYF.

This rearrangement joins TRBV12-3 or TRBV12-4 to TRBJ1-1; D may be TRBD1 (6 bases). The V end lost 5 bases, the J end lost 5 bases, and 12 bases lay between the germline ends. The CDR3 loop spans 13 amino acids. CDR3 nucleotide sequence: TGTGCCAGCAGTCCCCAGGGGTTTACTGAAGCTTTCTTT. Translating it yields CASSPQGFTEAFF.

The chain joins TRBV29-1 to TRBJ2-2; 7 bases line up with TRBD1. Germline trimming cut 5 bases from V and 3 bases from J; bases unmatched to any gene: 6. Per the germline V gene, CDR1 is SQVTM and CDR2 is ANQGSEA. The CDR3 consists of 14 residues. The CDR3 spells CSVSTGMDTGELFF. The CDR3, as DNA: TGCAGCGTTTCGACAGGGATGGACACCGGGGAGCTGTTTTTT.

J is TRBJ1-3 and V is TRBV10-1; D unclear. Germline CDR1 WNHNN, CDR2 SYGVQD (reference sequence). V was clipped by 7 bases and J by 4 bases, with 8 bases between them. The CDR3 totals 12 residues. The CDR3 loop is CASMAWGNTIYF. The CDR3 DNA is TGCGCCAGCATGGCATGGGGAAACACCATATATTTT.

This chain links TRBV6-4 with TRBJ2-2; D remains ambiguous. The CDR3 runs to 13 residues. Germline lookup yields CDR1 MRHNA and CDR2 SNTAGT. Between the trimmed V and J ends, which lost 2 bases and 4 bases, there was a span of 5 bases. CDR3 sequence reads: CASSDGPTGELFF. DNA for the CDR3: TGTGCCAGCAGTGACGGACCCACCGGGGAGCTGTTTTTT.

The rearrangement uses TRBV12-3 or TRBV12-4 and TRBJ2-5; TRBD1 aligns across 9 bases. Unmatched junction bases numbered 9, after V lost 5 bases and J lost 5 bases. The CDR3 contains 15 residues. The CDR3 loop reads CASSGRDRVRETQYF. The CDR3 nucleotides are TGTGCCAGCAGTGGACGGGACAGGGTTCGCGAGACCCAGTACTTC.

J is TRBJ2-5 and V is TRBV14; perhaps TRBD2 as D (5 bases). V dropped 4 bases and J dropped 2 bases, with 11 bases sitting between them. CDR1 SGHDN and CDR2 FVKESK come from the germline V gene. This CDR3 comprises 14 residues. CDR3 in DNA: TGTGCCAGCAGCCGCGGACTCCTACAAGAGACCCAGTACTTC. Amino acid sequence: CASSRGLLQETQYF.

The chain carries TRBV15 and TRBJ2-1; the match to TRBD2 covers 8 bases. Unmatched junction bases numbered 12, after V lost 0 bases and J lost 8 bases. CDR3 length equals 17 residues. Germline V lookup: CDR1 LNHNV, CDR2 YYDKDF (reference sequence). CDR3: CATSRDGSGISRDEQFF. The CDR3 DNA reads TGTGCCACCAGCAGAGACGGTAGCGGGATAAGTCGTGATGAGCAGTTCTTC.

The V call is TRBV10-3, the J call TRBJ1-4, with a tentative D call TRBD1 (5 bases). The ends were cut back, 5 bases at V and 5 bases at J, with 15 bases in the middle. Germline CDR1 reads ENHRY; CDR2 reads SYGVKD. There are 15 residues in the CDR3. Here the CDR3 DNA reads TGTGCCATCAGTAAGGGACTTAACGCCAATGAAAAACTGTTTTTT. The encoded protein is CAISKGLNANEKLFF.

The chain carries TRBV12-3 or TRBV12-4 and TRBJ2-5; 7 bases map to TRBD1. This CDR3 spans 16 amino acids. J gave up 5 bases and V 6 bases, and 15 bases lay outside the gene matches. CDR3 nucleotides: TGTGCCAGCAGCCAAACGGTTGAACAGGGGTGGGAGACCCAGTACTTC. This gives the protein CASSQTVEQGWETQYF.

The chain recombines TRBV5-6 with TRBJ2-7; TRBD2 agrees at 12 bases. There are 16 residues in the CDR3. J lost 3 bases, V lost 4 bases, and 8 bases had no gene match. Germline lookup yields CDR1 SGHDT and CDR2 YYEEEE. The CDR3 here is CASSAGLAGNFYEQYF. In DNA, the CDR3 is TGTGCCAGCAGCGCGGGACTAGCGGGTAACTTCTACGAGCAGTACTTC.

The J gene is TRBJ1-1, the V gene TRBV12-3 or TRBV12-4; 7 nucleotides line up with TRBD1. This CDR3 region has 17 residues. V shed 5 bases, J shed 5 bases, and the junction held 17 bases outside the gene matches. CDR3 sequence: CASSPLGTGEVRTEAFF. As DNA, the CDR3 is TGTGCCAGCAGTCCCTTGGGAACAGGGGAGGTGAGGACTGAAGCTTTCTTT.

The rearrangement uses TRBV5-1 and TRBJ2-3; tentatively, D is TRBD1 or TRBD2 (5 bases each). There are 15 residues in the CDR3. Between the trimmed V and J ends, which lost 7 bases and 2 bases, there was a span of 17 bases. The germline CDR1 and CDR2 sequences are SGHRS and YFSETQ. The CDR3 sequence: CASGPGTPSTDTQYF. DNA of the CDR3: TGCGCCAGCGGCCCAGGGACGCCATCCACAGATACGCAGTATTTT.

The V and J genes are TRBV5-1 and TRBJ2-1; D is unclear. Trimming stripped 4 bases from V and 6 bases from J, with 11 bases between. CDR3 length equals 13 residues. CDR1 and CDR2 (germline): SGHRS, YFSETQ. The DNA of the CDR3 is TGCGCCAGCAGCCTGCCCGGCTCCAATGAGCAGTTCTTC. Protein: CASSLPGSNEQFF. The full variable domain, rest sourced from reference TRBV5-1 and TRBJ2-1, is KAGVTQTPRYLIKTRGQQVTLSCSPISGHRSVSWYQQTPGQGLQFLFEYFSETQRNKGNFPGRFSGRQFSNSRSEMNVSTLELGDSALYLCASSLPGSNEQFFGPGTRLTVL.

CDR3: CSATNPFTLSSYEQYF. As DNA, the CDR3 is TGCAGTGCTACTAACCCTTTCACATTGAGCTCCTACGAGCAGTACTTC. The V gene is TRBV20-1, the J gene TRBJ2-7; D gene ambiguous. This CDR3 has 16 residues. Looked up from germline, CDR1 is DFQATT and CDR2 is SNEGSKA (reference sequence). Between the trimmed V and J ends, which lost 4 bases and 0 bases, there was a span of 19 bases.